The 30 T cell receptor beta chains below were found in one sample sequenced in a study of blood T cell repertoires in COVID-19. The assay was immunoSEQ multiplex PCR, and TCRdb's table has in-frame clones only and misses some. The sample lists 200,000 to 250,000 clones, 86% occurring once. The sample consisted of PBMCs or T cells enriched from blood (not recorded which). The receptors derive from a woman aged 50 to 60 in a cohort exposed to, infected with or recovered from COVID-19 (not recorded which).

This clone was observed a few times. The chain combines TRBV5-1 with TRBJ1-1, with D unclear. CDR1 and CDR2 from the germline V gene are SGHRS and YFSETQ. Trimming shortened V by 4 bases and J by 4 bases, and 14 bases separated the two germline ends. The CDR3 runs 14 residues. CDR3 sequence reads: CASSTANAGTEAFF. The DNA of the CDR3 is TGCGCCAGCAGCACAGCTAACGCCGGCACTGAAGCTTTCTTT. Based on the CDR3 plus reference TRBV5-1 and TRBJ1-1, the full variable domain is KAGVTQTPRYLIKTRGQQVTLSCSPISGHRSVSWYQQTPGQGLQFLFEYFSETQRNKGNFPGRFSGRQFSNSRSEMNVSTLELGDSALYLCASSTANAGTEAFFGQGTRLTVV.

CDR3 DNA: TGCGCCAGCAGCTTGGGAGGACACACACAAGGGGAGACCCAGTACTTC. Its translation is CASSLGGHTQGETQYF. This chain connects TRBV5-1 to TRBJ2-5; possibly TRBD1 for D (5 bases). The CDR3 totals 16 residues. V lost 0 bases to trimming and J lost 5 bases, with 17 bases between them. Germline V gene data show CDR1 as SGHRS and CDR2 as YFSETQ. The complete variable domain, with remaining parts taken from reference TRBV5-1 and TRBJ2-5, reads KAGVTQTPRYLIKTRGQQVTLSCSPISGHRSVSWYQQTPGQGLQFLFEYFSETQRNKGNFPGRFSGRQFSNSRSEMNVSTLELGDSALYLCASSLGGHTQGETQYFGPGTRLLVL.

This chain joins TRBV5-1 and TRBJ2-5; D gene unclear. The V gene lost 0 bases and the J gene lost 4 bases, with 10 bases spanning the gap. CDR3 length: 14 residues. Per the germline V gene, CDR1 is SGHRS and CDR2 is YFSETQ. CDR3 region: CASSLARVGETQYF. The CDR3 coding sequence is TGCGCCAGCAGCTTGGCCCGGGTTGGAGAGACCCAGTACTTC.

As DNA, the CDR3 is TGTGCCAGCAGTGTAGTCAGCACAGATACGCAGTATTTT. Encoded protein: CASSVVSTDTQYF. V gene TRBV25-1 combines with J gene TRBJ2-3, with unresolved D. V lost 4 bases and J 0 bases, leaving 5 bases between the germline ends. The CDR3 totals 13 residues. CDR1 is MGHDK, CDR2 SYGVNS, per germline.

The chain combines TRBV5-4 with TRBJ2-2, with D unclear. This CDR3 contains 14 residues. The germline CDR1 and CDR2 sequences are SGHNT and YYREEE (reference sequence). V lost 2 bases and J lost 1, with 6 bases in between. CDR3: CASSLNRNTGELFF. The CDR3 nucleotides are TGTGCCAGCAGCTTAAACAGGAACACCGGGGAGCTGTTTTTT.

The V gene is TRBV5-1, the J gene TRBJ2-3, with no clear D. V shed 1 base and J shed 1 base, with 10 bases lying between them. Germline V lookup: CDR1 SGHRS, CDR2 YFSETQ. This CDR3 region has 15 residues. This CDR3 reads CASSLPQGGTDTQYF. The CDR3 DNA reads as TGCGCCAGCAGCTTGCCCCAAGGAGGCACAGATACGCAGTATTTT.

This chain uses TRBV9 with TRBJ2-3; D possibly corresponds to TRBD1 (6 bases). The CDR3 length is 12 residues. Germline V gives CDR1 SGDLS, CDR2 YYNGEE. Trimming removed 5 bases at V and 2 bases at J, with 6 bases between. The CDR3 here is CASRGATDTQYF. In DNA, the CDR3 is TGTGCCAGCAGGGGGGCCACAGATACGCAGTATTTT. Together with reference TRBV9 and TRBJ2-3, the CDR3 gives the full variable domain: DSGVTQTPKHLITATGQRVTLRCSPRSGDLSVYWYQQSLDQGLQFLIQYYNGEERAKGNILERFSAQQFPDLHSELNLSSLELGDSALYFCASRGATDTQYFGPGTRLTVL.

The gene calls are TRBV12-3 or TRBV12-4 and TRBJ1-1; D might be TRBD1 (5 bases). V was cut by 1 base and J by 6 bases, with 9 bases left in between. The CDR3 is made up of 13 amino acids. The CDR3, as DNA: TGTGCCAGCAGTTTAGGTGGGGCGGCTGAAGCTTTCTTT. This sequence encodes CASSLGGAAEAFF.

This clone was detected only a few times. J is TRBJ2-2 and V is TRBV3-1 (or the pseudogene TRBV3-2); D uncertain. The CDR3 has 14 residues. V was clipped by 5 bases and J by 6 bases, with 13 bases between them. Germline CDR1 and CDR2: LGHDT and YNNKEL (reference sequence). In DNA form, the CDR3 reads TGTGCCAGCAGCTCACTTAGCACCGCCGGGGAGCTGTTTTTT. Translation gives CASSSLSTAGELFF.

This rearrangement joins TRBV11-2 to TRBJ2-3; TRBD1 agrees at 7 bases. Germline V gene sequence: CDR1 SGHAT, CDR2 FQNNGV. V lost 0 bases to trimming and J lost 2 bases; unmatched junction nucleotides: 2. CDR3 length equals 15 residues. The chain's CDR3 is CASSLETGHTDTQYF. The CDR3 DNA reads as TGTGCCAGCAGCTTAGAGACAGGGCACACAGATACGCAGTATTTT.

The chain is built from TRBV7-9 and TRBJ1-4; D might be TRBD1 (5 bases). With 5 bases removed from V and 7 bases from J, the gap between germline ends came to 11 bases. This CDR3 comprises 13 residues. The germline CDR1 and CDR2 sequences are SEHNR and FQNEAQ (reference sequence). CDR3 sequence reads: CASSPGGGEKLFF. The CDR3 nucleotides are TGTGCCAGCAGCCCCGGGGGGGGTGAAAAACTGTTTTTT.

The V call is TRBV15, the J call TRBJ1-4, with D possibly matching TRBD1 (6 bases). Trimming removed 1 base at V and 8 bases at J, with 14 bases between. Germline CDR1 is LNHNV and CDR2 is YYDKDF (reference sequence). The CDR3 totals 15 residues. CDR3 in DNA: TGTGCCACCAGCAGAGTCAGGGGATCAGGGGAAAAACTGTTTTTT. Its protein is CATSRVRGSGEKLFF.

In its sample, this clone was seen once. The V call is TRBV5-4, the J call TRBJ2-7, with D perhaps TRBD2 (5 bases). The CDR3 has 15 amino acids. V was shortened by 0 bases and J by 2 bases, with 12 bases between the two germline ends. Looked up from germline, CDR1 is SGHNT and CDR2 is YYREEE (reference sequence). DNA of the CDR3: TGTGCCAGCAGCTTGGGTGAGGGCAGCACCTACGAGCAGTACTTC. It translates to CASSLGEGSTYEQYF. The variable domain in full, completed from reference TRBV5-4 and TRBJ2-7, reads ETGVTQSPTHLIKTRGQQVTLRCSSQSGHNTVSWYQQALGQGPQFIFQYYREEENGRGNFPPRFSGLQFPNYSSELNVNALELDDSALYLCASSLGEGSTYEQYFGPGTRLTVT.

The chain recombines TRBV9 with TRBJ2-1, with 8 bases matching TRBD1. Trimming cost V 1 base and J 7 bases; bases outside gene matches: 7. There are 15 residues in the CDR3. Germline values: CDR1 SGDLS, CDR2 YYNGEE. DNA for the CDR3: TGTGCCAGCAGCGTATTTCAGGGGGCTGGAAATGAGCAGTTCTTC. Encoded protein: CASSVFQGAGNEQFF.

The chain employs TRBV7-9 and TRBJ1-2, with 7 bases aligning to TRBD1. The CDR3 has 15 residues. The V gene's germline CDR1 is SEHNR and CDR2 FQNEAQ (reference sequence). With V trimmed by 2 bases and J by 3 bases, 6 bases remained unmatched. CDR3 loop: CASSLIGTAYYGYTF. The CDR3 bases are TGTGCCAGCAGCTTAATCGGGACAGCATACTATGGCTACACCTTC.

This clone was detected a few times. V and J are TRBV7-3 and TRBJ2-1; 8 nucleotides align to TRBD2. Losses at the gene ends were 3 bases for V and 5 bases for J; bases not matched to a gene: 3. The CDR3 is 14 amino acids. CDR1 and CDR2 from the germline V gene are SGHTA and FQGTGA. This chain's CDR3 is CASSFGGENNEQFF. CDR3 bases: TGTGCCAGCAGCTTCGGGGGGGAAAACAATGAGCAGTTCTTC.

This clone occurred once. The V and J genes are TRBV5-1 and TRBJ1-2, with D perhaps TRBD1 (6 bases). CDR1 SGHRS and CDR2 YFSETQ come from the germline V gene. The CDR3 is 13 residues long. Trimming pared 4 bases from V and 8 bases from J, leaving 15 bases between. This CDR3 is CASSLNTGSGYTF. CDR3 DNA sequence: TGCGCCAGCAGCCTCAACACAGGGTCAGGCTACACCTTC.

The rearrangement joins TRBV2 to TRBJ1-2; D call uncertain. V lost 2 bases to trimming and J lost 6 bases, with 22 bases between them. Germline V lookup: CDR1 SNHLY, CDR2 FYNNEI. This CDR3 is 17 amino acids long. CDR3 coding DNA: TGTGCCAGCAGTGAATGGGCTAACTCACCCGGATCAAATGGCTACACCTTC. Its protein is CASSEWANSPGSNGYTF.

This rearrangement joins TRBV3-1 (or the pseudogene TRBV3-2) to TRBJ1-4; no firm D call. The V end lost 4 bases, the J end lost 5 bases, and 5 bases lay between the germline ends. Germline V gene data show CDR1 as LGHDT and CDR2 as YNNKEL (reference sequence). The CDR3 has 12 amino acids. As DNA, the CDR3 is TGTGCCAGCAGCCCCAGAAATGAAAAACTGTTTTTT. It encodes CASSPRNEKLFF.

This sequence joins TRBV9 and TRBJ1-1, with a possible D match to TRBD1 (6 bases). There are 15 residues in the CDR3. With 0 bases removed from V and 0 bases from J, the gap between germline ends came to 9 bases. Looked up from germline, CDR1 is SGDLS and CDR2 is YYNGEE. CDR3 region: CASSVGGGLNTEAFF. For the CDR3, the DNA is TGTGCCAGCAGCGTAGGAGGGGGTTTGAACACTGAAGCTTTCTTT.

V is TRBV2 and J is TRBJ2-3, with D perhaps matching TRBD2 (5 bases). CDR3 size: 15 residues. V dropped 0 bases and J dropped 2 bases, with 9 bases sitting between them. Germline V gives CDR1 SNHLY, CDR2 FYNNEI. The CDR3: CASSEAWTYTDTQYF. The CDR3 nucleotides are TGTGCCAGCAGTGAAGCGTGGACTTACACAGATACGCAGTATTTT.

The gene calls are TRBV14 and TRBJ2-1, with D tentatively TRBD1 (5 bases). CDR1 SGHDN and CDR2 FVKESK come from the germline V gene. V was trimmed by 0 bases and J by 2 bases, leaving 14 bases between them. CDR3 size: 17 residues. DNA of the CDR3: TGTGCCAGCAGCCAAGATGACCCCACAGGCACCTACAATGAGCAGTTCTTC. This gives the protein CASSQDDPTGTYNEQFF.

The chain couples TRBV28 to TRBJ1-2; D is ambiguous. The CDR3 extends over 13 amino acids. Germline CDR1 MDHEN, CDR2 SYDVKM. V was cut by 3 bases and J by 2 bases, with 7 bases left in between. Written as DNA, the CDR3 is TGTGCCAGCAGTTTGGAGGGAAACTATGGCTACACCTTC. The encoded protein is CASSLEGNYGYTF.

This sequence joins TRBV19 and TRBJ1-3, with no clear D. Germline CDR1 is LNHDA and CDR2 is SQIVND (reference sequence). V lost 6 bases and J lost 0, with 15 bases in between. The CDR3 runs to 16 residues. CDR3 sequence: CASSLGRGSSGNTIYF. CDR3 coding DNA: TGTGCCAGTAGCCTGGGTCGGGGTAGCTCTGGAAACACCATATATTTT. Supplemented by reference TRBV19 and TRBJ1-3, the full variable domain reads DGGITQSPKYLFRKEGQNVTLSCEQNLNHDAMYWYRQDPGQGLRLIYYSQIVNDFQKGDIAEGYSVSREKKESFPLTVTSAQKNPTAFYLCASSLGRGSSGNTIYFGEGSWLTVV.

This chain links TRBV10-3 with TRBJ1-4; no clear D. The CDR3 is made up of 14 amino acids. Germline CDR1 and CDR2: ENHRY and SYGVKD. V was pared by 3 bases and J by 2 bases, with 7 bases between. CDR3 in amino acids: CAISDGVTNEKLFF. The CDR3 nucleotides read TGTGCCATCAGTGACGGAGTCACTAATGAAAAACTGTTTTTT.

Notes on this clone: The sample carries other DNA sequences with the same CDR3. CDR3: CASSDRDYGYTF. Written as DNA, the CDR3 is TGCGCCAGCAGTGACCGGGACTATGGCTACACCTTC. The chain employs TRBV10-2 and TRBJ1-2, with no clear D. The CDR3 runs 12 residues. V dropped 3 bases and J dropped 3 bases, with 5 bases sitting between them. Per the germline V gene, CDR1 is WSHSY and CDR2 is SAAADI.

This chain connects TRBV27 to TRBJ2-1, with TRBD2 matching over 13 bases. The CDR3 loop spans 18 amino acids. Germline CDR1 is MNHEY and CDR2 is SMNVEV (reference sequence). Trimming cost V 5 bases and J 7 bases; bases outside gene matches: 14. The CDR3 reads CASSTRLAGGPTVNEQFF. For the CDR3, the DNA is TGTGCCAGCAGTACCCGACTAGCGGGGGGCCCGACGGTGAATGAGCAGTTCTTC.

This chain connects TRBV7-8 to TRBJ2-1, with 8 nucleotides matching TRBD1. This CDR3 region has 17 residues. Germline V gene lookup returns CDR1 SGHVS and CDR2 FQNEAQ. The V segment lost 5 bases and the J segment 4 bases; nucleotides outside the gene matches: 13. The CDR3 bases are TGTGCCAGCAGCCGTCTTAGTCCGGGACAGGTATACAATGAGCAGTTCTTC. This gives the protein CASSRLSPGQVYNEQFF.

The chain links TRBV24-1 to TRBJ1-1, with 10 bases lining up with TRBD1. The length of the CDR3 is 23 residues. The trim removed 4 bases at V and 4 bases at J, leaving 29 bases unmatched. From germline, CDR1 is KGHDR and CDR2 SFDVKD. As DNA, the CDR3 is TGTGCCACCAGTGAACCTGAAACCGGGACAGGGGCGCCTTTTGTTACGGTCGGCACTGAAGCTTTCTTT. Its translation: CATSEPETGTGAPFVTVGTEAFF.

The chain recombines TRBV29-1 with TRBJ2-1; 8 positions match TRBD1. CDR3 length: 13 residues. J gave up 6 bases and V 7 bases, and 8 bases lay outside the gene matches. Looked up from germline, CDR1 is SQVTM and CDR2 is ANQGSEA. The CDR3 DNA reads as TGCAGCGCACCGGGACAGGCAGGCAATGAGCAGTTCTTC. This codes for CSAPGQAGNEQFF.